The 11 T cell receptor beta chains given below trace back to one sample, sequenced in a study of blood T cell repertoires in COVID-19. Measured with immunoSEQ multiplex PCR; TCRdb has only the in-frame clones, and not every one. This table holds some 280,000 clones, roughly 90% found once. The sample comprised peripheral blood. The receptors derive from a woman aged 55 to 70 with acute or convalescent COVID-19.

The chain uses TRBV7-2 and TRBJ2-1; TRBD2 agrees at 7 bases. V was clipped by 0 bases and J by 6 bases; unmatched bases: 5. The germline V gene has CDR1 SGHTA and CDR2 FQGNSA. The CDR3 has 15 residues. The CDR3 DNA follows: TGTGCCAGCAGCTTAGCTTTCCAGCGGGGCAATGAGCAGTTCTTC. This sequence encodes CASSLAFQRGNEQFF.

The V and J genes are TRBV21-1 and TRBJ1-4. TRBV21-1 is shown as a pseudogene. The CDR3 is 14 residues long. DNA for the CDR3: TGTGCCAGCAGCAAAGACTACCGGCACGAAAAACTGTTTTTT. Translated, it gives CASSKDYRHEKLFF.

This chain links TRBV6-1 with TRBJ2-7; the D gene is possibly TRBD2 (6 bases). The CDR3 extends over 13 amino acids. CDR1 and CDR2 from the germline V gene are MNHNS and SASEGT. Trimming took 2 bases from V and 6 from J, leaving 11 bases between them. The DNA of the CDR3 is TGTGCCAGCAGTGAAAATTGGCGGGGCGAGCAGTACTTC. It specifies CASSENWRGEQYF.

V is TRBV7-8 and J is TRBJ2-4, with TRBD1 matching over 7 bases. Trimming took 2 bases from V and 1 from J; bases not matched to a gene: 8. The CDR3 has 17 residues. The germline V gene has CDR1 SGHVS and CDR2 FQNEAQ. As DNA, the CDR3 is TGTGCCAGCAGCTTACCTAGGACAGGTTGGGCCAAAAACATTCAGTACTTC. This gives the protein CASSLPRTGWAKNIQYF.

The chain recombines TRBV2 with TRBJ2-3; 7 bases are shared with TRBD2. V was pared by 10 bases and J by 4 bases, with 5 bases of the junction left unmatched. From germline, CDR1 is SNHLY and CDR2 FYNNEI. CDR3 length: 12 residues. The CDR3 sequence: CATGLVPDTQYF. CDR3 nucleotide sequence: TGTGCCACCGGACTAGTTCCAGATACGCAGTATTTT.

V usage is TRBV5-4 and J usage is TRBJ2-1; TRBD2 aligns across 9 bases. Germline CDR1 is SGHNT and CDR2 is YYREEE (reference sequence). V gave up 2 bases and J gave up 0 bases; unmatched junction bases: 6. This CDR3 region has 17 residues. This CDR3 reads CASSFGTSWSSYNEQFF. The CDR3 DNA follows: TGTGCCAGCAGCTTCGGGACTAGCTGGAGCTCCTACAATGAGCAGTTCTTC.

The chain carries TRBV4-1 and TRBJ2-2; no clear D. Germline CDR1 MGHRA, CDR2 YSYEKL. The ends were cut back, 0 bases at V and 4 bases at J, with 6 bases in the middle. The CDR3 consists of 14 residues. The CDR3 region is CASSQERLTGELFF. CDR3 nucleotide sequence: TGCGCCAGCAGCCAAGAGAGGCTCACCGGGGAGCTGTTTTTT.

CDR3 sequence: CASSPGRAGNQPQHF. The CDR3 bases are TGTGCCAGCTCACCTGGGAGGGCTGGCAATCAGCCCCAGCATTTT. J is TRBJ1-5 and V is TRBV18; unclear D gene. The V end lost 3 bases, the J end lost 2 bases, and 11 bases lay between the germline ends. This CDR3 spans 15 amino acids. Germline CDR1 reads KGHSH; CDR2 reads LQKENI.

V gene TRBV5-1 combines with J gene TRBJ1-6; 9 bases map to TRBD1. This CDR3 has 17 residues. Per germline, CDR1 SGHRS and CDR2 YFSETQ. V was pared by 3 bases and J by 0 bases, with 4 bases of the junction left unmatched. CDR3 DNA sequence: TGCGCCAGCAGCTCCGGACAGGGGAGCTCCTATAATTCACCCCTCCACTTT. It encodes CASSSGQGSSYNSPLHF.

Concerning this clone itself: At one end, the junction sequence differs from germline, possibly due to a read error. The CDR3, as DNA: TGTGCCAGCAGTTTACCGGGGGACAGGGGGCCGGACTTC. Protein sequence: CASSLPGDRGPDF. This sequence joins TRBV28 and TRBJ2-4; the match to TRBD1 covers 12 bases. The CDR3 totals 13 residues. The germline V gene has CDR1 MDHEN and CDR2 SYDVKM. Together with reference TRBV28 and TRBJ2-4, the CDR3 gives the full variable domain: DVKVTQSSRYLVKRTGEKVFLECVQDMDHENMFWYRQDPGLGLRLIYFSYDVKMKEKGDIPEGYSVSREKKERFSLILESASTNQTSMYLCASSLPGDRGPDFGAGTRLSVL.

A single count supports this clone. The CDR3: CASSYPGNTEAFF. CDR3 sequence (DNA): TGTGCCAGCAGTTACCCAGGGAACACTGAAGCTTTCTTT. V usage is TRBV6-5 and J usage is TRBJ1-1; D is uncertain. CDR3 length: 13 amino acids. The V end lost 2 bases, the J end lost 1 base, and 5 bases lay between the germline ends. In germline, CDR1 is MNHEY, CDR2 SVGAGI.